The rows below give T cell receptor beta chains drawn from one sample of a study of cytomegalovirus exposure and HLA in healthy donors. TCRdb's table, derived via immunoSEQ multiplex PCR, lists solely in-frame clones and lacks some. The sample records about 200,000 clones, around 81% being singletons. The source material was PBMCs. These receptors were collected from a man aged 25-40 years in good health and CMV-seronegative. Each CDR3 is given with its conserved first and last residue. D genes are given only for firm matches. Expanded clones are given a class, and other clones once, few, many or no size at all.

size: -
V: TRBV2
D: -
J: TRBJ2-3
CDR3: CASGGPTDTQYF
DNA: TGTGCCTCGGGGGGCCCCACAGATACGCAGTATTTT

size: once
V: TRBV6-5
D: -
J: TRBJ2-5
CDR3: CASSYSVGQLGETQYF
DNA: TGTGCCAGCAGTTACTCGGTGGGCCAGCTTGGGGAGACCCAGTACTTC

size: -
V: TRBV19
D: TRBD2
J: TRBJ2-1
CDR3: CASSIDWSGRVDEQFF
DNA: TGTGCCAGTAGTATAGATTGGAGCGGGAGGGTCGATGAGCAGTTCTTC

size: once
V: TRBV28
D: TRBD1
J: TRBJ1-2
CDR3: CASSYPGQGTSYGYTF
DNA: TGTGCCAGCAGTTATCCGGGACAGGGGACCTCCTATGGCTACACCTTC

size: -
V: TRBV6-5
D: -
J: TRBJ1-1
CDR3: CAAGRGSAFF
DNA: TGTGCCGCCGGTCGGGGGTCAGCTTTCTTT

size: -
V: TRBV29-1
D: TRBD1
J: TRBJ2-1
CDR3: CSVARDRALYNEQFF
DNA: TGCAGCGTTGCCCGGGACAGAGCTCTCTACAATGAGCAGTTCTTC

size: -
V: TRBV11-2
D: -
J: TRBJ1-1
CDR3: CASSLDSLGLGAPTEAFF
DNA: TGTGCCAGCAGCTTAGATTCCCTCGGGCTGGGGGCGCCCACTGAAGCTTTCTTT

size: -
V: TRBV7-9
D: -
J: TRBJ2-1
CDR3: CASSQSDLSDRSSYNEQFF
DNA: TGTGCCAGCAGCCAATCAGACCTCTCCGACAGAAGCTCCTACAATGAGCAGTTCTTC

size: -
V: TRBV6-1
D: -
J: TRBJ2-7
CDR3: CASSMDRYEQYF
DNA: TGTGCCAGCAGCATGGACAGATACGAGCAGTACTTC

size: -
V: TRBV4-1
D: TRBD2
J: TRBJ2-7
CDR3: CASSPGLAGTIYEQYF
DNA: TGCGCCAGCAGCCCGGGACTAGCGGGAACTATCTACGAGCAGTACTTC

size: -
V: TRBV28
D: -
J: TRBJ2-3
CDR3: CASQRLTTRDTQYF
DNA: TGTGCCAGCCAAAGGCTTACTACAAGAGATACGCAGTATTTT

size: few
V: TRBV9
D: TRBD2
J: TRBJ2-5
CDR3: CASSVGTSRETQYF
DNA: TGTGCCAGCAGCGTAGGGACTAGCCGAGAGACCCAGTACTTC

size: many
V: TRBV12-1
D: -
J: TRBJ2-1
CDR3: CASSWGQGPSYNEQFF
DNA: TGTGCCAGCAGCTGGGGACAGGGACCTTCCTACAATGAGCAGTTCTTC

size: -
V: TRBV6-1
D: -
J: TRBJ2-2
CDR3: CASSVVRSTNTGELFF
DNA: TGTGCCAGCAGTGTAGTCCGGAGCACGAACACCGGGGAGCTGTTTTTT

size: once
V: TRBV28
D: -
J: TRBJ1-1
CDR3: CASSPPGGRGTEAFF
DNA: TGTGCCAGCAGTCCTCCCGGGGGGCGGGGAACTGAAGCTTTCTTT

size: -
V: TRBV7-6
D: -
J: TRBJ2-5
CDR3: CASSSAGTQETQYF
DNA: TGTGCCAGCAGCTCAGCCGGGACACAAGAGACCCAGTACTTC

size: -
V: TRBV19
D: TRBD1
J: TRBJ2-6
CDR3: CASSIRDSVMIPGANVLTF
DNA: TGTGCCAGTAGTATACGGGACAGTGTAATGATCCCTGGGGCCAACGTCCTGACTTTC

size: -
V: TRBV7-3
D: -
J: TRBJ2-5
CDR3: CASSLTFDTGMYF
DNA: TGTGCCAGCAGCTTAACTTTTGACACAGGGATGTACTTC

size: -
V: TRBV7-9
D: TRBD1
J: TRBJ1-1
CDR3: CSSSLGQGEAFF
DNA: TGTTCCAGCAGCTTAGGACAGGGTGAAGCTTTCTTT

size: -
V: TRBV2
D: -
J: TRBJ1-1
CDR3: CATRGDTEAFF
DNA: TGTGCCACCCGGGGGGACACTGAAGCTTTCTTT

size: few
V: TRBV4-1
D: -
J: TRBJ2-7
CDR3: CASSQVGSYEQYF
DNA: TGCGCCAGCAGCCAAGTCGGTAGCTACGAGCAGTACTTC

size: -
V: TRBV27
D: TRBD1
J: TRBJ2-7
CDR3: CASSLGGQGAREQYF
DNA: TGTGCCAGCAGTTTAGGGGGACAGGGGGCGAGGGAGCAGTACTTC

size: -
V: TRBV19
D: -
J: TRBJ1-5
CDR3: CASSSWTDNQPQHF
DNA: TGTGCCAGTAGTAGCTGGACAGACAATCAGCCCCAGCATTTT

size: -
V: TRBV4-1
D: TRBD1
J: TRBJ1-5
CDR3: CASSQTGGGSDQPQHF
DNA: TGCGCCAGCAGCCAGACAGGGGGCGGATCGGATCAGCCCCAGCATTTT

size: -
V: TRBV27
D: -
J: TRBJ2-7
CDR3: CASSPSDRGGYEQYF
DNA: TGTGCCAGCAGTCCCTCCGATAGGGGGGGCTACGAGCAGTACTTC

size: -
V: TRBV7-9
D: -
J: TRBJ2-7
CDR3: CASSPETGTFKEQYF
DNA: TGTGCCAGCAGCCCCGAAACCGGGACATTCAAGGAGCAGTACTTC

size: -
V: TRBV28
D: TRBD1
J: TRBJ2-1
CDR3: CASSRRTGDHEQFF
DNA: TGTGCCAGCAGTCGCCGGACAGGGGACCATGAGCAGTTCTTC

size: -
V: TRBV27
D: -
J: TRBJ1-4
CDR3: CASSYNSPNEKLFF
DNA: TGTGCCAGCAGTTATAACAGCCCGAATGAAAAACTGTTTTTT

size: -
V: TRBV6-5
D: -
J: TRBJ2-1
CDR3: CASSYSRGRGANEQFF
DNA: TGTGCCAGCAGTTACTCGAGAGGGAGGGGGGCCAATGAGCAGTTCTTC

size: -
V: TRBV7-9
D: -
J: TRBJ2-3
CDR3: CASSFAGGTDTQYF
DNA: TGTGCCAGCAGCTTCGCAGGGGGGACAGATACGCAGTATTTT

size: -
V: TRBV9
D: TRBD1
J: TRBJ1-3
CDR3: CARGQGTGFNSGNTIYF
DNA: TGTGCCCGGGGGCAGGGGACAGGATTCAACTCTGGAAACACCATATATTTT

size: -
V: TRBV28
D: -
J: TRBJ1-4
CDR3: CATPGSGEEKLFF
DNA: TGTGCCACCCCGGGGAGTGGGGAGGAAAAACTGTTTTTT

size: -
V: TRBV5-1
D: -
J: TRBJ2-1
CDR3: CASSLEGSITYNEQFF
DNA: TGCGCCAGCAGCTTGGAGGGGTCCATAACCTACAATGAGCAGTTCTTC

size: once
V: TRBV5-6
D: TRBD1
J: TRBJ1-5
CDR3: CASSLAPGQSNQPQHF
DNA: TGTGCCAGCAGCTTGGCCCCGGGACAGAGCAATCAGCCCCAGCATTTT

size: -
V: TRBV7-9
D: -
J: TRBJ2-3
CDR3: CASSVRKTTSDTQYF
DNA: TGTGCCAGCAGCGTAAGAAAAACGACTAGTGATACGCAGTATTTT

size: -
V: TRBV19
D: -
J: TRBJ1-1
CDR3: CASSARSGKEAFF
DNA: TGTGCCAGTAGTGCCCGGAGCGGGAAAGAAGCTTTCTTT

size: -
V: TRBV11-3
D: -
J: TRBJ2-3
CDR3: CASSLTTSTDTQYF
DNA: TGTGCCAGCAGCTTGACAACGAGCACAGATACGCAGTATTTT

size: -
V: TRBV18
D: TRBD2
J: TRBJ2-1
CDR3: CASSRGLAGPNEQFF
DNA: TGTGCCAGCTCACGGGGACTAGCCGGGCCCAATGAGCAGTTCTTC

size: -
V: TRBV29-1
D: TRBD1
J: TRBJ2-7
CDR3: CSVGQGAGEQYF
DNA: TGCAGCGTTGGGCAGGGGGCTGGCGAGCAGTACTTC

size: -
V: TRBV7-9
D: TRBD2
J: TRBJ2-2
CDR3: CASRPSGSGGTGELFF
DNA: TGTGCCAGCAGACCTAGCGGGAGCGGGGGCACCGGGGAGCTGTTTTTT

size: -
V: TRBV27
D: TRBD1
J: TRBJ2-7
CDR3: CASSARQGVSYEQYF
DNA: TGTGCCAGCAGTGCCCGACAGGGGGTTTCCTACGAGCAGTACTTC

size: -
V: TRBV27
D: TRBD1
J: TRBJ2-2
CDR3: CASSLSPTGRTGELFF
DNA: TGTGCCAGCAGTTTATCCCCGACAGGGAGAACCGGGGAGCTGTTTTTT

size: -
V: TRBV2
D: -
J: TRBJ2-4
CDR3: CASSETYLAKNIQYF
DNA: TGTGCCAGCAGTGAGACTTATCTAGCCAAAAACATTCAGTACTTC

size: -
V: TRBV18
D: -
J: TRBJ1-4
CDR3: CASSQGVNEKLFF
DNA: TGTGCCAGCTCACAGGGGGTTAATGAAAAACTGTTTTTT